The T cell receptor (beta chain) under discussion was sequenced for a study of cytomegalovirus exposure and HLA in healthy donors. The PCR contained 60 Vbeta and 13 Jbeta primers. As handled by the study authors: A later analysis counted around 80 million unique TCR beta chains, 10 million to 12 million shared. Only in-frame clones appear in the TCRdb table, and some are missing; sequencing was by immunoSEQ multiplex PCR. V, J and clone size are taken as reported in that table, and D and trimming were inferred from the DNA itself. The sample holds around 180,000 clones, roughly nine tenths seen once. Study findings and constraints: High specificity and sensitivity for cytomegalovirus status were reported for the classifier. There were some V segments, including TRBV6-2 and TRBV6-3, excluded as indistinguishable. Among the sequence variants, a highly shared cluster was likely an artifact of sequencing.

Points on this clone: Its antigen is still unknown.

V was pared by 4 bases and J by 6 bases, with 8 bases of the junction left unmatched. Germline V gene data show CDR1 as MGHRA and CDR2 as YSYEKL. This CDR3 is 15 amino acids long. Material for sequencing was PBMCs. This sequence was found in a girl less than two years old in good health and CMV-seronegative. The chain joins TRBV4-1 to TRBJ2-1; 8 bases fit TRBD1. CDR3 coding DNA: TGCGCCAGCAGCCTGCTTTTGGACAGGGCCAATGAGCAGTTCTTC. It encodes CASSLLLDRANEQFF.